This T cell receptor beta chain was identified in a study of T cells expressing NK-cell markers. Study-level background: It was sorted CD3+CD56-NKG2C+, CD3+CD56+NKG2C- and CD3+CD56+NKG2C+ T cells that provided the TCR beta repertoires. Eight donors were sequenced, seven testing HCMV-seropositive and one testing seronegative.

Synthesis of TCR beta cDNA relied on 5'RACE template switching carrying UMIs. For each CDR3 protein, TCRdb gives one entry from its re-call of the 5' RACE reads, without DNA. Its listing shows 300,000 or so distinct CDR3 sequences. Study findings and constraints: Researchers report these clonotypes also headed the CD3+CD56-NKG2C+ fraction in several donors.

About this clonotype itself: What it binds is not known.

Germline CDR1 is DFQATT and CDR2 is SNEGSKA (reference sequence). The CDR3 spans 13 residues. J is TRBJ2-3 and V is TRBV20-1. This clonotype was obtained from a woman between 18 and 70 years old in good health. What was sequenced was blood T cells: a sorted CD56 or NKG2C T cell subset, CD4+ or CD8+ T cells, or bulk PBMC T cells (not recorded which). The CDR3 sequence: CSAVAPSTDTQYF.